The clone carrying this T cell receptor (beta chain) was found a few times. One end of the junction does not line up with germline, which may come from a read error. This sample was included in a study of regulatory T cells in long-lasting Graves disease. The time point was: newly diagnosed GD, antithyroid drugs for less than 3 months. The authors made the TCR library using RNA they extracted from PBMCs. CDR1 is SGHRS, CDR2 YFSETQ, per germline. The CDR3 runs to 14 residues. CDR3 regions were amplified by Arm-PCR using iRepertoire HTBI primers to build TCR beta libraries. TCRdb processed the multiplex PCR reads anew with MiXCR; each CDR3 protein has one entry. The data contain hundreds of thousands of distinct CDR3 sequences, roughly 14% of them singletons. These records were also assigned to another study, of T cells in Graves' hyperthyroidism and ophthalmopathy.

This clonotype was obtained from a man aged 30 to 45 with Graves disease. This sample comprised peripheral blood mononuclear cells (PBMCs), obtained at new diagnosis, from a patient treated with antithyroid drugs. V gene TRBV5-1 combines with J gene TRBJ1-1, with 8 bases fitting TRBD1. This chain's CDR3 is CASSPGRDRPTVLF. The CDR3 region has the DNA TGCGCCAGCAGCCCGGGCCGGGACAGGCCCACCGTGCTCTTT.